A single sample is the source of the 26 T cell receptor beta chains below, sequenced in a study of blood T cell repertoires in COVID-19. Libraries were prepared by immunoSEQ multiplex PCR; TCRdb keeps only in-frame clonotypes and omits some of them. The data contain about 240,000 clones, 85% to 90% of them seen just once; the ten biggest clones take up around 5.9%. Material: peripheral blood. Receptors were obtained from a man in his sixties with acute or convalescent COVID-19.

The CDR3 is CASSPQQRETQYF. CDR3 bases: TGTGCCAGCAGCCCACAGCAAAGAGAGACCCAGTACTTC. The J gene is TRBJ2-5, the V gene TRBV7-2; no clear D gene. Germline V gene lookup returns CDR1 SGHTA and CDR2 FQGNSA. V lost 5 bases and J 4 bases, leaving 11 bases between the germline ends. The CDR3 totals 13 residues.

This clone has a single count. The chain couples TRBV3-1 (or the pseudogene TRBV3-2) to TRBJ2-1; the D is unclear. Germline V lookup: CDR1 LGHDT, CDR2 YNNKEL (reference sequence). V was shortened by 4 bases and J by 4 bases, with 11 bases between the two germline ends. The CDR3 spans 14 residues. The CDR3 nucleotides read TGTGCCAGCAGCCCGCGGAGAGCGTACAATGAGCAGTTCTTC. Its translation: CASSPRRAYNEQFF.

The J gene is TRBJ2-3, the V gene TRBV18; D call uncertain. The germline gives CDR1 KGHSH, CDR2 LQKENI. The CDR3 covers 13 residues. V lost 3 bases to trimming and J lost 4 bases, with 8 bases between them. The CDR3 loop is CASSPLSADTQYF. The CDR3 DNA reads TGTGCCAGCTCACCCCTCTCTGCAGATACGCAGTATTTT.

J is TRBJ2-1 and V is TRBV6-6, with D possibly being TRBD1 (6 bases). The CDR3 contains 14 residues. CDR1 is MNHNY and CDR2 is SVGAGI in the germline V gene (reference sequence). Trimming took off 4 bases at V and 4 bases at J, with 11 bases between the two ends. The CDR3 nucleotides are TGTGCCAGCAGTTCGGACAGTATATACAATGAGCAGTTCTTC. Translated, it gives CASSSDSIYNEQFF.

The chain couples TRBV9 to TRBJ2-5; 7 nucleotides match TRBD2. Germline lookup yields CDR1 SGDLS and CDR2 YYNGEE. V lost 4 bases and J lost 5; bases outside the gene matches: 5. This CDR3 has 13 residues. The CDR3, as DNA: TGTGCCAGCAGCTCGACTAGCCGCGAGACCCAGTACTTC. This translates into CASSSTSRETQYF. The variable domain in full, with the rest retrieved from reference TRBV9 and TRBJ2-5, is DSGVTQTPKHLITATGQRVTLRCSPRSGDLSVYWYQQSLDQGLQFLIQYYNGEERAKGNILERFSAQQFPDLHSELNLSSLELGDSALYFCASSSTSRETQYFGPGTRLLVL.

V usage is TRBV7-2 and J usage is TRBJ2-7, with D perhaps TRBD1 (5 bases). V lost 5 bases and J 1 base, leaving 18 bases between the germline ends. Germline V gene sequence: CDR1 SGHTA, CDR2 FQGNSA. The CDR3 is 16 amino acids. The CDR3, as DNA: TGTGCCAGCAGCCCCGAAGGACACCCAAATTCCTACGAGCAGTACTTC. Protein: CASSPEGHPNSYEQYF.

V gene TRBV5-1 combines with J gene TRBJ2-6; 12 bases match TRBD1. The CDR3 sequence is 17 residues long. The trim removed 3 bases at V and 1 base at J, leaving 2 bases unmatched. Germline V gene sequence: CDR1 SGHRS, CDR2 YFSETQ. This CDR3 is CASSWDRGLSGANVLTF. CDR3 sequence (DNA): TGCGCCAGCAGCTGGGACAGGGGGCTTTCTGGGGCCAACGTCCTGACTTTC. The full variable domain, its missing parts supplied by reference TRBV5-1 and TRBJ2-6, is KAGVTQTPRYLIKTRGQQVTLSCSPISGHRSVSWYQQTPGQGLQFLFEYFSETQRNKGNFPGRFSGRQFSNSRSEMNVSTLELGDSALYLCASSWDRGLSGANVLTFGAGSRLTVL.

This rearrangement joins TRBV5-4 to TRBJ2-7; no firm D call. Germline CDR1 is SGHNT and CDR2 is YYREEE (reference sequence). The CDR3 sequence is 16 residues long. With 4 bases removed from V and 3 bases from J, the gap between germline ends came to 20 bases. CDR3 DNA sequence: TGTGCCAGCAGCCCGTCCCATCAGAGGTCCGACTACGAGCAGTACTTC. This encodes CASSPSHQRSDYEQYF.

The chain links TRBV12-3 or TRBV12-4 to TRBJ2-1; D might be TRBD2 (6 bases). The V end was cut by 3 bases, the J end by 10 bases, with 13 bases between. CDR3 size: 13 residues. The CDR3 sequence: CASSFRGDFEQFF. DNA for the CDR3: TGTGCCAGCAGTTTTCGCGGGGATTTCGAGCAGTTCTTC.

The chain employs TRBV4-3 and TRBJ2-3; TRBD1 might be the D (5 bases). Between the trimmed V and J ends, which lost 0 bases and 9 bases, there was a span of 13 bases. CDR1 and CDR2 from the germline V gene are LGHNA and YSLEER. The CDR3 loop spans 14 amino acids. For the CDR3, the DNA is TGCGCCAGCAGCCAAGATACAGGTGTTGGGACGCAGTATTTT. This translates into CASSQDTGVGTQYF.

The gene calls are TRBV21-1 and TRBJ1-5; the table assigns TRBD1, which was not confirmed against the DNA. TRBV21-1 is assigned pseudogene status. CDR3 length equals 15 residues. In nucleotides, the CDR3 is TGTGCCAGTCCAGACAGGGAAAAACAGGATCAGCCCCAGCATTTT. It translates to CASPDREKQDQPQHF.

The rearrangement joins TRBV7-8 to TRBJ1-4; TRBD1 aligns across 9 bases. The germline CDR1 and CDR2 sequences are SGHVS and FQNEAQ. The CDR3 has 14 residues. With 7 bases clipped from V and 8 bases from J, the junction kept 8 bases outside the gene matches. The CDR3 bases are TGTGCCAGCACCCGGGACAGGGTTTTAGAAAAACTGTTTTTT. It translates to CASTRDRVLEKLFF.

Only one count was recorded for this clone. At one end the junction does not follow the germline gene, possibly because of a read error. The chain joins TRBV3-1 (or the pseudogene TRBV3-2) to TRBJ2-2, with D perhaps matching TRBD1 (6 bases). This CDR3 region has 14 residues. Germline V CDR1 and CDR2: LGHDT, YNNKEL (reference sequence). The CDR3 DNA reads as TGTGCCAGCAGCAAAGAAACAGGGACCGGGGAGCTGTTTTTT. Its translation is CASSKETGTGELFF.

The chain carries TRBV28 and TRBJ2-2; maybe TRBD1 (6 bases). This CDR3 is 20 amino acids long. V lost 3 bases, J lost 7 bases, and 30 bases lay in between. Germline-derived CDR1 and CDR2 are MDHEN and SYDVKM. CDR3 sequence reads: CASSFYDRFRSGPVGGELFF. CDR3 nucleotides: TGTGCCAGCAGTTTTTACGACAGGTTCCGGTCGGGACCCGTAGGCGGGGAGCTGTTTTTT.

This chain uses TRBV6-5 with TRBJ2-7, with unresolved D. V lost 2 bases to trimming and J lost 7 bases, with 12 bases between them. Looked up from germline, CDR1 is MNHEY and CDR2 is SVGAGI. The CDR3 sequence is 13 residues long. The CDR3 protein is CASSYPGSREQYF. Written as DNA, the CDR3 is TGTGCCAGCAGTTACCCCGGTTCGAGGGAGCAGTACTTC.

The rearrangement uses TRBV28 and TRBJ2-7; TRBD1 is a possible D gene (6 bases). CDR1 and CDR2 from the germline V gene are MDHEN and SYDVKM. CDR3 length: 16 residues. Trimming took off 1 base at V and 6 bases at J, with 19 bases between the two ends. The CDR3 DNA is TGTGCCAGCAGTTTATTCGCTCTGGCAGGGGCCGGCGAGCAGTACTTC. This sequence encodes CASSLFALAGAGEQYF.

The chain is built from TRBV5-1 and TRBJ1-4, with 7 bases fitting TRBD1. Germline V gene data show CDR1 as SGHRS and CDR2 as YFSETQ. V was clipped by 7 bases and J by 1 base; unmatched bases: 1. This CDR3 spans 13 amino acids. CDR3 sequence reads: CASPGGTNEKLFF. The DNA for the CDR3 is TGCGCCAGCCCAGGGGGAACTAATGAAAAACTGTTTTTT.

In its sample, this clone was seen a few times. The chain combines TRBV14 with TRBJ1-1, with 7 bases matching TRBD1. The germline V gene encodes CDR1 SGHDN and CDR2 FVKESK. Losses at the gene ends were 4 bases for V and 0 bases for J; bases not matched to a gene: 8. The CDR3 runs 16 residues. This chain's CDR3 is CASSRYRGRMNTEAFF. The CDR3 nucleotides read TGTGCCAGCAGCCGCTACAGGGGCCGGATGAACACTGAAGCTTTCTTT.

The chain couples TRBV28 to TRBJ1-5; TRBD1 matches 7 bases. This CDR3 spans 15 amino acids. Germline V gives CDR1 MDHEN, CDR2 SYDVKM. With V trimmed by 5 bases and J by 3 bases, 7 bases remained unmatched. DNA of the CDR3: TGTGCCAGCAGTCCATCAGGGGGAGACAATCAGCCCCAGCATTTT. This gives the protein CASSPSGGDNQPQHF.

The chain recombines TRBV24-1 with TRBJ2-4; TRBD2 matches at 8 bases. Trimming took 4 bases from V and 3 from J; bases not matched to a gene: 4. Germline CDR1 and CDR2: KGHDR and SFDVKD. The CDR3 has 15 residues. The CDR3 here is CATSETGGGKNIQYF. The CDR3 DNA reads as TGTGCCACCAGTGAGACCGGGGGGGGCAAAAACATTCAGTACTTC.

This CDR3 reads CASSDGPLEAFF. CDR3 DNA sequence: TGTGCCAGCAGTGATGGCCCGCTTGAAGCTTTCTTT. The rearrangement joins TRBV6-1 to TRBJ1-1, with D unresolved. The CDR3 is 12 amino acids. Germline values: CDR1 MNHNS, CDR2 SASEGT. Trimming removed 3 bases at V and 7 bases at J, with 9 bases between.

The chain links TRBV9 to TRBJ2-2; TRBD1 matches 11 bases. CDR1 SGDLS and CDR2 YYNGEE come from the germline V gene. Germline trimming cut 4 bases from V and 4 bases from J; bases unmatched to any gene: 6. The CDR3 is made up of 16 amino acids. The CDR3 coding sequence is TGTGCCAGCAGCCCAGGACAGGGGGCGCGCACCGGGGAGCTGTTTTTT. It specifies CASSPGQGARTGELFF.

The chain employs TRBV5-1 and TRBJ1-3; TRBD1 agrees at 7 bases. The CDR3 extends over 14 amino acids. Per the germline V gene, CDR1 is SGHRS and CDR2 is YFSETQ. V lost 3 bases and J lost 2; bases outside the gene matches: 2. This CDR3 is CASSYQGAGNTIYF. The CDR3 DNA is TGCGCCAGCAGCTACCAGGGGGCTGGAAACACCATATATTTT.

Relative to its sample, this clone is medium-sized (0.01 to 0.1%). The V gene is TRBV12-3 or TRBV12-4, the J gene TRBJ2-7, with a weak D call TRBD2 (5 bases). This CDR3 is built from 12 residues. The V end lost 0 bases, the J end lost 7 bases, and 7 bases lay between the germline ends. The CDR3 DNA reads TGTGCCAGCAGTTTAGCGCGGGTTGAGCAGTACTTC. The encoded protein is CASSLARVEQYF.

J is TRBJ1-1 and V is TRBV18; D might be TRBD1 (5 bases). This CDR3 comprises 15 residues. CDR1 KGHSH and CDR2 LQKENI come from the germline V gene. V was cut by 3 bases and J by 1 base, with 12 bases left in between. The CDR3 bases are TGTGCCAGCTCACCGCAGGGAAGCAGGAACACTGAAGCTTTCTTT. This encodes CASSPQGSRNTEAFF.

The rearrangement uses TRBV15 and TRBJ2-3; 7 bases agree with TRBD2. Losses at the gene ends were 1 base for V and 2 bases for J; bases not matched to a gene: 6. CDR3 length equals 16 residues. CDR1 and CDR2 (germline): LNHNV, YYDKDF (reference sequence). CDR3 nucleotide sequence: TGTGCCACCAGCAGAGGAGCTAGCGGATACACAGATACGCAGTATTTT. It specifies CATSRGASGYTDTQYF. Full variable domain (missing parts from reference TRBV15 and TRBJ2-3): DAMVIQNPRYQVTQFGKPVTLSCSQTLNHNVMYWYQQKSSQAPKLLFHYYDKDFNNEADTPDNFQSRRPNTSFCFLDIRSPGLGDTAMYLCATSRGASGYTDTQYFGPGTRLTVL.